This TCR beta chain was documented in a study of T cells in women clearing cervical HPV infection. For the study at large: Controls' single incident HPV16 infection cleared within 12 months without precancer. Blood came at first lesion visit for cases, post-clearance for controls.

Broader study findings: Repertoire richness, not evenness, was significantly elevated in CIN3+ cases versus controls.

In the case of this clone: What it recognizes is unknown.

TCR beta CDR3 amplified by multiplex PCR from approximately 1,300 ng genomic DNA. Data came from immunoSEQ multiplex PCR; TCRdb stores just in-frame clones and leaves some out. The sample table includes some 9,800 clones. Sequencing was carried out using blood buffy coat. This TCR was sampled from a woman between 18 and 69 years old with a cervical HPV16 infection that either progressed to CIN3+ or cleared (not recorded which).

This CDR3 is CSVVSSLAGQGFTGELFF. The covered CDR3 bases are TGCAGCGTTGTATCGAGCTTGGCTGGACAGGGGTTCACCGGGGAG. The V gene is TRBV29-1, the J gene TRBJ2-2, with 9 bases matching TRBD1. The sequenced fragment ends 3 residues before the CDR3 boundary, so the rest is inferred from the germline J gene. CDR1 SQVTM and CDR2 ANQGSEA come from the germline V gene. After removal of 4 bases from V and 4 bases from J, the junction contained 16 bases not matched to a gene. The CDR3 is 18 amino acids.